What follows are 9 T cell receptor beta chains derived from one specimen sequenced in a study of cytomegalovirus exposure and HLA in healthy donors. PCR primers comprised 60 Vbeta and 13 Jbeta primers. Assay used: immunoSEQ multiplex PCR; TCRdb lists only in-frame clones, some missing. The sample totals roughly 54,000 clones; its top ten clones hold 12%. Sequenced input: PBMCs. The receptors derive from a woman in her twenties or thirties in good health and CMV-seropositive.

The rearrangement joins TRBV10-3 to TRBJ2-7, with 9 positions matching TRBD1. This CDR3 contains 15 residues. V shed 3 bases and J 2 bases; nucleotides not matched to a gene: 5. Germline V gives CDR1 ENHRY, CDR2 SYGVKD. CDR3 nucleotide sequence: TGTGCCATCAGTGACCCGGGACAGGGCACCTACGAGCAGTACTTC. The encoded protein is CAISDPGQGTYEQYF.

The DNA for the CDR3 is TGTGCCAGCCGATTGGGGGCAGCGAACACCGGGGAGCTGTTTTTT. As protein: CASRLGAANTGELFF. This chain links TRBV7-6 with TRBJ2-2; weak D call: TRBD1 (6 bases). The CDR3 sequence is 15 residues long. Germline V lookup: CDR1 SGHVS, CDR2 FNYEAQ. The V end was cut by 8 bases, the J end by 0 bases, with 13 bases between.

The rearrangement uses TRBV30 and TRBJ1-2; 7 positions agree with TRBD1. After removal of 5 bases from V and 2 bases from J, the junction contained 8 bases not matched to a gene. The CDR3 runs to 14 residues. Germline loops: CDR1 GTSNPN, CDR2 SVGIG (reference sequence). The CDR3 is CAWHTGAINYGYTF. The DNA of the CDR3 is TGTGCCTGGCATACAGGGGCGATCAACTATGGCTACACCTTC.

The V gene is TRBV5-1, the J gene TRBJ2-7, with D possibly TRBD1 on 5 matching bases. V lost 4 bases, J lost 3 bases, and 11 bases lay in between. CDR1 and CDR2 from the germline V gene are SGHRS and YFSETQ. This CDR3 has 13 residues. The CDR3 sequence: CASSPDILYEQYF. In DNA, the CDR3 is TGCGCCAGCAGCCCGGACATACTCTACGAGCAGTACTTC.

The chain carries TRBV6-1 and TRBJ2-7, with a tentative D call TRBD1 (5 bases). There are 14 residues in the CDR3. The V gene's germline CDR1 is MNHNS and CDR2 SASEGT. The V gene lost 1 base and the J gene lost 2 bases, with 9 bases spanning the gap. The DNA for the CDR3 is TGTGCCAGCAGTGAAGAGGGGCCGACCTACGAGCAGTACTTC. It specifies CASSEEGPTYEQYF.

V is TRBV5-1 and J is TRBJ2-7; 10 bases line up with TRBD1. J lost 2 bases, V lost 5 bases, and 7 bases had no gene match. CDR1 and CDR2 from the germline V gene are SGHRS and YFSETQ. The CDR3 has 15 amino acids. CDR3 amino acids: CASRSAGTGAYEQYF. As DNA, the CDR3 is TGCGCCAGCAGGTCGGCCGGGACAGGGGCCTACGAGCAGTACTTC.

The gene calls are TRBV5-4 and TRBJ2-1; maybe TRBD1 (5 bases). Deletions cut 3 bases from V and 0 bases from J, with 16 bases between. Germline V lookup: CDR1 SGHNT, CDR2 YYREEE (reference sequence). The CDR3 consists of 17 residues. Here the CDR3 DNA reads TGTGCCAGCAGCTCGCCACACAGGAAGAGCTCCTACAATGAGCAGTTCTTC. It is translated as CASSSPHRKSSYNEQFF.

The CDR3 region is CASSSRQLAHEQYF. The CDR3 DNA reads TGTGCCAGCAGCTCGAGACAGTTAGCCCACGAGCAGTACTTC. This sequence joins TRBV5-6 and TRBJ2-5; possibly TRBD1 for D (5 bases). The J call is doubtful: the DNA matches TRBJ2-7 better. From germline, CDR1 is SGHDT and CDR2 YYEEEE. The length of the CDR3 is 14 residues.

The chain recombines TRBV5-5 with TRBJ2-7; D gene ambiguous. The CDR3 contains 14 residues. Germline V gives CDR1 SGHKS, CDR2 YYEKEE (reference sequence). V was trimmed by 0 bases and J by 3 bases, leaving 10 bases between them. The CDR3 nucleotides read TGTGCCAGCAGCTTGGACTCAGGTTTCTACGAGCAGTACTTC. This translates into CASSLDSGFYEQYF.